The clone carrying this TCR beta chain has just one count. No antigen is known for it. The data originate from a study of cytomegalovirus exposure and HLA in healthy donors. General study results and limits: A link between a missense DCLRE1C variant and TCR beta V- and J-gene trimming emerged from a later analysis. Upon later analysis, HLA-associated TCR beta chains proved more clonally expanded than other, equally common chains.

The primer mix had 60 Vbeta and 13 Jbeta primers. Data came from immunoSEQ multiplex PCR; TCRdb stores just in-frame clones and leaves some out. The table has roughly 140,000 clones, less than 9.5% seen once. V shed 7 bases and J shed 0 bases, with 14 bases lying between them. The germline gives CDR1 SGHDT, CDR2 YYEEEE. The length of the CDR3 is 16 residues. Sequencing was carried out using PBMCs. The receptor was isolated from a male donor in good health and CMV-seronegative. The chain combines TRBV5-6 with TRBJ1-6; D is unresolved. DNA for the CDR3: TGTGCCAGCGATCGGCAAGCGAGCTCCTATAATTCACCCCTCCACTTT. It yields the protein CASDRQASSYNSPLHF.